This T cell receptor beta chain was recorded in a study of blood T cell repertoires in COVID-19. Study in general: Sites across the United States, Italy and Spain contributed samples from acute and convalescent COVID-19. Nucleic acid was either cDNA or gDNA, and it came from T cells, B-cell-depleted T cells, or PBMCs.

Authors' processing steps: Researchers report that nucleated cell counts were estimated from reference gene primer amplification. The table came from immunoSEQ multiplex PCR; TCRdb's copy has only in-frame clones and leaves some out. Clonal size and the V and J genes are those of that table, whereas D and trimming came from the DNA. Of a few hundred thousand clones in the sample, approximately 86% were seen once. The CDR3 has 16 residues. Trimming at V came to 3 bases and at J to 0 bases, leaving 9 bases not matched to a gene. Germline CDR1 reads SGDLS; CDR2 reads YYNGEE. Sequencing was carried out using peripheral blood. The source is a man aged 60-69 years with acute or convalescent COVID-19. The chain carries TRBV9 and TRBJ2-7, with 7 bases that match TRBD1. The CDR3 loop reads CASSARTGETSYEQYF. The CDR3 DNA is TGTGCCAGCAGCGCCCGGACAGGCGAGACCTCCTACGAGCAGTACTTC.